This is a list of T cell receptor beta chains from one sample in a study of human T cells and chemical hapten exposure. One entry per CDR3 protein, called by TCRdb with MiXCR from the RACE reads. The repertoire holds approximately 50,000 distinct CDR3 sequences, with about 10% as singletons. Sequenced material: whole blood, taken in connection with sensitization to the hapten diphenylcyclopropenone (DPC). The receptors were sampled from a woman aged 40 to 55 with alopecia areata. Some clones in this sample may be carry-over from other donors' samples. CDR3s leave out the opening cysteine and the closing phenylalanine or tryptophan.

>TRBJ2-5|TRBV13
ASSLAGLAQETQY
>TRBJ1-1|TRBV15
ATSGGTGAMNTEAF
>TRBJ1-4|TRBV5-1
ASSLTGGSNEKLF
>TRBJ2-7|TRBV25-1
ASSESGTEVYEQY
>TRBJ2-7|TRBV29-1
SVEDLAGSGQY
>TRBJ1-2|TRBV29-1
SVERTEYYGYT
>TRBJ1-2|TRBV9
ASSVEGSAYGYT
>TRBJ2-5|TRBV28
ASSLDGQETQY
>TRBJ2-7|TRBV6-1
ASSVPPKGLSNEQY
>TRBJ2-2|TRBV24-1
ATSDSLTSTLDTGELF
>TRBJ2-1|TRBV5-5
ASSRAPSGGEQF
>TRBJ1-4|TRBV7-9
ASSEAKSGVLEEKLF
>TRBJ2-5|TRBV29-1
SVVPDRAQRTQY
>TRBJ1-4|TRBV4-3
ASSQEGPGGIEKLF
>TRBJ2-2|TRBV7-2
ASSLDGANTGELF
>TRBJ2-4|TRBV12-5
ASGLVTLGAKNIQY
>TRBJ1-2|TRBV29-1
SVGSRTPPSPRQNYGYT
>TRBJ2-1|TRBV20-1
SAKSGGSYNEQF
>TRBJ1-1|TRBV12-3/TRBV12-4
ATADKVSTEAF
>TRBJ1-5|TRBV6-2/TRBV6-3
ASSWTGVQPQH
>TRBJ2-1|TRBV6-2/TRBV6-3
ASSYFGGGSYNEQF
>TRBJ2-4|TRBV30
AWSVMGLAKNIQY
>TRBJ2-1|TRBV6-5
ASSPPDVKNEQF
>TRBJ2-6|TRBV18
ASSPRKDKSSGANVLT
>TRBJ2-7|TRBV7-6
ASSLTGAYEQY
>TRBJ2-1|TRBV12-3/TRBV12-4
ASSRGYHNEQF
>TRBJ2-1|TRBV7-6
ASSPSGGNNEQF
>TRBJ1-1|TRBV6-1
ASSGRWRILAEAF
>TRBJ1-1|TRBV18
ASSPKNTEAF
>TRBJ1-5|TRBV24-1
ATSDRRTGPYQPQH
>TRBJ1-1|TRBV27
ASSFSLGQGSSEAF
>TRBJ2-2|TRBV11-2
ASSPWTGGNGELF
>TRBJ2-6|TRBV19
ASDRGRRGANVLT
>TRBJ1-2|TRBV5-1
ASSYGQPNYGYT
>TRBJ2-7|TRBV6-2/TRBV6-3
ASSYAGGAYEQY
>TRBJ1-4|TRBV2
ASSPRTGGGLTKLF
>TRBJ2-5|TRBV11-2
ASSQLGQGETQY
>TRBJ2-3|TRBV6-6
ASSFLAGTDTQY
>TRBJ1-1|TRBV10-3
ATTAGSARSEAF
>TRBJ1-1|TRBV29-1
SVRRGQANTEAF
>TRBJ2-5|TRBV7-7
ASSPPLWGVGVQETQY
>TRBJ1-1|TRBV18
ASSLLGAEAF
>TRBJ1-5|TRBV12-3/TRBV12-4
ASSLRPEYSNQPQH
>TRBJ1-1|TRBV6-2/TRBV6-3
ASSYSDLNTEAF
>TRBJ2-7|TRBV6-6
ASSYSEDSPASEQY
>TRBJ2-7|TRBV6-2/TRBV6-3
ASRYAGGSYEQY
>TRBJ2-1|TRBV9
ASSTQRGGNNEQF
>TRBJ2-2|TRBV9
ASSGADRGRTGELF
>TRBJ2-1|TRBV11-2
ASSLGSLSGGAYNEQF
>TRBJ2-3|TRBV7-8
ASSGRQGGSTDTQY
>TRBJ2-1|TRBV12-5
ASGLPGPYNEQF
>TRBJ1-6|TRBV7-2
ASSLVSGGIPLH
>TRBJ2-1|TRBV6-5
ASSYHNEQF
>TRBJ2-3|TRBV6-6
ASSYSGGGADTQY
>TRBJ1-6|TRBV28
ASSSPGQGRSPLH